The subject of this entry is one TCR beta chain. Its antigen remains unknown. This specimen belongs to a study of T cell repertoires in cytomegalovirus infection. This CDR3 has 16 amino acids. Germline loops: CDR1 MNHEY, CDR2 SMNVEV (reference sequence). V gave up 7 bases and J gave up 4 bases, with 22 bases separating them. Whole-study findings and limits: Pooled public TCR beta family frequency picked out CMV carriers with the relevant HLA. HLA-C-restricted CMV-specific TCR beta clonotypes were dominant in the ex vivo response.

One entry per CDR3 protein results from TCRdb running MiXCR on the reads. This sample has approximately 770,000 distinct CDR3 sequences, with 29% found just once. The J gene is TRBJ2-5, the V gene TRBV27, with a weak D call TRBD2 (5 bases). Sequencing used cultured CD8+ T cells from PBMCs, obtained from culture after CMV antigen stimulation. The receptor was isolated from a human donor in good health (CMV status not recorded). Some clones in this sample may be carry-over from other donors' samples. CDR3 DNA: TGTGCCAGCACGACCCCCTCGGGATTTTCATTAGAGACCCAGTACTTC. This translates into CASTTPSGFSLETQYF.